The clone carrying this T cell receptor (beta chain) was detected many times. The antigen is not known. This sample stems from a study of CD8 T cells in ankylosing spondylitis. Study-level results: Previous work reported some of these motif variants in the synovial fluid and blood of reactive arthritis. As for the disease-linked clones, they showed a CD8+ phenotype and occurred at relatively low frequencies in peripheral blood.

V gave up 7 bases and J gave up 6 bases, with 11 bases separating them. There are 12 residues in the CDR3. Looked up from germline, CDR1 is MNHNY and CDR2 is SVGAGI (reference sequence). By quantitative 5'-RACE with molecular barcodes, the TCR beta libraries were made. TCRdb analysed the 5' RACE reads with MiXCR anew, one entry per CDR3 protein. The profile covers approximately 100,000 distinct CDR3 sequences, with roughly 8.3% appearing a single time and 9.9% taken by the ten largest. The receptor comes from a male donor with ankylosing spondylitis or in good health (not recorded which). V and J are TRBV6-6 and TRBJ2-3; a weak D match, TRBD1 (6 bases). Input material: blood, either unsorted or a sorted T cell fraction (not recorded which). CDR3 amino acids: CASTPQGDTQYF. The CDR3 DNA is TGTGCCAGCACCCCGCAGGGGGATACGCAGTATTTT.